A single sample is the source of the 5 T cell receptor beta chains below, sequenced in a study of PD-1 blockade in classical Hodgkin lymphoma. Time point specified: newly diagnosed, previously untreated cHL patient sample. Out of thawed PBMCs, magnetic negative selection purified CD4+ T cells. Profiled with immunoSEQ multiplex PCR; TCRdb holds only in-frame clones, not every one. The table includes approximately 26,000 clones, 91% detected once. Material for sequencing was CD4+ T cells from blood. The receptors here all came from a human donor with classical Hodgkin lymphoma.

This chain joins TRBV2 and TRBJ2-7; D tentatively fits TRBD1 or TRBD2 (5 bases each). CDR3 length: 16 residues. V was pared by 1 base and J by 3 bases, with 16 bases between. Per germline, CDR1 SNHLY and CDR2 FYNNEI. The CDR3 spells CASSEGAGRGDYEQYF. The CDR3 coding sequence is TGTGCCAGCAGTGAAGGAGCAGGACGAGGGGACTACGAGCAGTACTTC.

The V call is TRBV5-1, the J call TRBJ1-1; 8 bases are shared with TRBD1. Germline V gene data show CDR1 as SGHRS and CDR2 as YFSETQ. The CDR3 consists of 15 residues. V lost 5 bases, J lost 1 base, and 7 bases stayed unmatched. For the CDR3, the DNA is TGCGCCAGCAGGATGGGTACAGGGGGGAACACTGAAGCTTTCTTT. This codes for CASRMGTGGNTEAFF.

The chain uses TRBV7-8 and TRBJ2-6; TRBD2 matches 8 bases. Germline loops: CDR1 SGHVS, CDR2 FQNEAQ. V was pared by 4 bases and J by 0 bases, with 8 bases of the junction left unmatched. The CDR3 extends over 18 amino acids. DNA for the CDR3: TGTGCCAGCAGCTCGGGGGGGCGGGGGCGCTCTGGGGCCAACGTCCTGACTTTC. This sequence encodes CASSSGGRGRSGANVLTF.

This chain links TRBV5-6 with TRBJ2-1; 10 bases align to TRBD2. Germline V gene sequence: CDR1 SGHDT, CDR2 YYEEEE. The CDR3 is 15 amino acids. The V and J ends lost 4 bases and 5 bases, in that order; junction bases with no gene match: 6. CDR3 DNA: TGTGCCAGCAGCGTACTAGCGGGAAAAAACAATGAGCAGTTCTTC. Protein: CASSVLAGKNNEQFF.

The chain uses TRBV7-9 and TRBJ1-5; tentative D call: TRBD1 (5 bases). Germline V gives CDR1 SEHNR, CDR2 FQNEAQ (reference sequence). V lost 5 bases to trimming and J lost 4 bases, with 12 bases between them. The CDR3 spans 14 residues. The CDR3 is CASSPAGGNQPQHF. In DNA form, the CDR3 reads TGTGCCAGCAGCCCGGCGGGGGGAAATCAGCCCCAGCATTTT.